Reported below is one TCR beta chain. At least 5 micrograms of total RNA were extracted per sample. The data originate from a study of blood T cells in healthy people across ages. Primers used in a second PCR of roughly 7 to 12 cycles were a sample-barcoded 5' primer and a J-beta primer mix. Researchers report that each sample yielded at least 2.5 million CDR3-containing paired-end reads. Using its own MiXCR run on the 5' RACE reads, TCRdb lists one record per CDR3 protein. The sample records about 1,500,000 distinct CDR3 sequences, about 43% being singletons. Trimming removed 2 bases at V and 8 bases at J, with 10 bases between. The CDR3 consists of 12 residues. The V gene's germline CDR1 is SGHDT and CDR2 YYEEEE.

The sample consisted of blood. This TCR came from a woman under 30 in good health. The chain uses TRBV5-6 and TRBJ1-2, with a tentative D call TRBD1 (5 bases). CDR3 in amino acids: CASSFLRAGYTF. The CDR3 DNA reads as TGTGCCAGCAGCTTCCTCAGGGCCGGCTACACCTTC.